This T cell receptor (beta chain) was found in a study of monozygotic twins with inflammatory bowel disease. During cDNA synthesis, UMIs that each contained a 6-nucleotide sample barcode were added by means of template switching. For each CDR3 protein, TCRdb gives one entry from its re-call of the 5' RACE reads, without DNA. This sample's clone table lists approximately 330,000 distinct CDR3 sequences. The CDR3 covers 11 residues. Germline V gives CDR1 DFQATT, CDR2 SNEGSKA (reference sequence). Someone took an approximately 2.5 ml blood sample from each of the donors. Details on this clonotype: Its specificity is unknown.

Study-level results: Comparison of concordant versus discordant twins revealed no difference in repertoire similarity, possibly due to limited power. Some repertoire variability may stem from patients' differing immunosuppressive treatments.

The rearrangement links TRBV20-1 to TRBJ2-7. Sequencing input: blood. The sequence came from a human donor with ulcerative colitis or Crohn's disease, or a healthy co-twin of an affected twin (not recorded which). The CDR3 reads CSARQFNEQYF.